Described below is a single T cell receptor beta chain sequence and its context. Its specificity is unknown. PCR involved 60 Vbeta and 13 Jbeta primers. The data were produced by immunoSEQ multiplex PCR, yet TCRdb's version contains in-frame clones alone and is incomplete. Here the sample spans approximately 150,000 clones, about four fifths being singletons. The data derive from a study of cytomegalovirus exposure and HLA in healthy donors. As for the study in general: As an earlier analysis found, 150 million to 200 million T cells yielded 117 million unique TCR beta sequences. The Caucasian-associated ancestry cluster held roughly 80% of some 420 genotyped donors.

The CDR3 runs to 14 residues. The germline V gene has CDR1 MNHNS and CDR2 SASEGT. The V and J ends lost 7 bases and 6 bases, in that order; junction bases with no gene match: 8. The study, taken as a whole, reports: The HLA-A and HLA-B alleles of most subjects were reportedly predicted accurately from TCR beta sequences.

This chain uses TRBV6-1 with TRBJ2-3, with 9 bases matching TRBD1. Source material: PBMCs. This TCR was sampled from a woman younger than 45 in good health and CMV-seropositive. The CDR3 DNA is TGTGCCAGCATGGGGACAGGGCCCACGGATACGCAGTATTTT. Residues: CASMGTGPTDTQYF.